These 5 T cell receptor beta chains share one sample of origin, sequenced in a study of CD8+ T cells in alopecia areata. Regarding treatment: oral pan-JAK inhibitor, 5-10 mg twice daily. It was cDNA, reverse transcribed from extracted RNA, that served as the sequencing template. Data came from immunoSEQ multiplex PCR; TCRdb stores just in-frame clones and leaves some out. Here the sample spans fewer than 350,000 clones, roughly 64% being singletons. Material: CD4+ T cells sorted from blood, obtained at week 24, from a patient treated with tofacitinib. These receptors were obtained from a human donor with alopecia areata.

V gene TRBV29-1 combines with J gene TRBJ1-3; D ambiguous. The germline CDR1 and CDR2 sequences are SQVTM and ANQGSEA. The CDR3 runs 15 residues. The V end was cut by 0 bases, the J end by 4 bases, with 13 bases between. The CDR3 loop is CSVEDWPAGGNTIYF. CDR3 nucleotide sequence: TGCAGCGTTGAAGATTGGCCAGCGGGGGGAAACACCATATATTTT.

The rearrangement uses TRBV27 and TRBJ2-6, with TRBD1 identical over 7 bases. The CDR3 consists of 16 residues. V was clipped by 9 bases and J by 8 bases; unmatched bases: 16. Germline CDR1 is MNHEY and CDR2 is SMNVEV (reference sequence). In DNA form, the CDR3 reads TGTGCCAGTGCTAAGGCGACAGGGACAACAACCAACGTCCTGACTTTC. It is translated as CASAKATGTTTNVLTF.

CDR3 loop: CSVSRDTSGNTIYF. DNA for the CDR3: TGCAGCGTCTCCCGGGACACCTCTGGAAACACCATATATTTT. The genes are TRBV29-1 and TRBJ1-3; a possible D gene is TRBD1 (6 bases). V was pared by 6 bases and J by 0 bases, with 12 bases between. The CDR3 runs 14 residues. CDR1 SQVTM and CDR2 ANQGSEA come from the germline V gene.

The rearrangement links TRBV18 to TRBJ2-5; unclear D gene. The germline V gene encodes CDR1 KGHSH and CDR2 LQKENI. The ends were cut back, 3 bases at V and 4 bases at J, with 6 bases in the middle. This CDR3 is 12 amino acids long. DNA of the CDR3: TGTGCCAGCTCACCCACGCGAGAGACCCAGTACTTC. This translates into CASSPTRETQYF.

The chain is built from TRBV5-4 and TRBJ2-3; D remains ambiguous. This CDR3 is 14 amino acids long. Germline V gene data show CDR1 as SGHNT and CDR2 as YYREEE (reference sequence). V was trimmed by 2 bases and J by 3 bases, leaving 10 bases between them. In DNA form, the CDR3 reads TGTGCCAGCAGCTTAGGGCCTTCGACAGATACGCAGTATTTT. This gives the protein CASSLGPSTDTQYF. Full variable domain (remainder filled in from reference TRBV5-4 and TRBJ2-3): ETGVTQSPTHLIKTRGQQVTLRCSSQSGHNTVSWYQQALGQGPQFIFQYYREEENGRGNFPPRFSGLQFPNYSSELNVNALELDDSALYLCASSLGPSTDTQYFGPGTRLTVL.